Shown below are 2 T cell receptor beta chains from a single sample sequenced in a study of tumor-infiltrating lymphocytes in primary liver carcinoma. The template, around 540 ng total RNA, yielded TCR beta cDNA made with a constant-region primer. TCR beta libraries came from three nested multiplex PCR rounds using slightly modified ARM-PCR. Forward primers for TRBV1-TRBV30 and a C-beta reverse primer served the first two PCR rounds, at about 10 cycles each. TCRdb recomputed calls from the multiplex PCR reads with MiXCR, one row per CDR3 protein. The repertoire holds approximately 80,000 distinct CDR3 sequences, with roughly 71% as singletons. Co-extraction of both nucleic acids (RNA and DNA) used about 20-34 mg of unsorted bulk tissue. Sequencing input: tumor-adjacent normal liver tissue. Every receptor here comes from a man between 35 and 55 years old with primary liver carcinoma and hepatitis B virus infection.

On this clonotype: The conserved phenylalanine or tryptophan is not found at the CDR3 terminus, so this likely reflects a read error. This chain uses TRBV11-2 with TRBJ2-1; 9 positions agree with TRBD2. This CDR3 region has 15 residues. Per germline, CDR1 SGHAT and CDR2 FQNNGV. The CDR3 reads CVNSPGTSNYNEQFS. The DNA of the CDR3 is TGTGTCAACAGCCCCGGGACTAGCAACTACAATGAGCAGTTCTCC.

The V call is TRBV29-1, the J call TRBJ2-7; maybe TRBD1 (6 bases). The CDR3 is 14 residues long. V was trimmed by 6 bases and J by 3 bases, leaving 18 bases between them. Germline V lookup: CDR1 SQVTM, CDR2 ANQGSEA. CDR3 in amino acids: CSVGGQSSFYEQYF. CDR3 in DNA: TGCAGCGTCGGAGGACAGTCCAGCTTCTACGAGCAGTACTTC.